This T cell receptor (beta chain) was captured in a study of blood T cells in healthy people across ages. With a J-beta primer mix and a sample-barcoded 5' primer, a second PCR ran about 7 to 12 cycles. TCRdb re-derived calls from the 5' RACE reads in MiXCR, one entry per CDR3 protein. The data hold some 890,000 distinct CDR3 sequences, with 25% to 30% observed a single time. Samples had at least 7 million PBMCs isolated from them. Per sample, at least 5.5 micrograms of total RNA were extracted. Looked up from germline, CDR1 is SGHVS and CDR2 is FQNEAQ. CDR3 size: 18 residues. Trimming shortened V by 4 bases and J by 1 base, and 17 bases separated the two germline ends. This clonotype was observed many times. The data also belong to a second study, concerning T cells of mothers and their children.

The receptor was derived from a woman aged 40 to 50 in good health. V and J are TRBV7-8 and TRBJ2-6; TRBD1 or TRBD2 may be the D gene (5 bases each). Sequencing was carried out using blood. The chain's CDR3 is CASSSGTARYSGANVLTF. CDR3 DNA: TGTGCCAGCAGCTCGGGGACCGCCAGATATTCTGGGGCCAACGTCCTGACTTTC.